The 9 T cell receptor beta chains presented below share a single source sample, sequenced in a study of T cells in Graves' hyperthyroidism and ophthalmopathy. The source material, RNA transcripts, was used to amplify TCR beta CDR3 regions. First-round RT-PCR of the TCR CDR3 relied on the HTBI primer set. Using its own MiXCR run on the multiplex PCR reads, TCRdb lists one record per CDR3 protein. The sample lists 600,000 to 700,000 distinct CDR3 sequences; roughly 14% were seen once. Sequenced material: blood. Receptors were obtained from a woman in her 40s with Graves' ophthalmopathy.

The table lists this clonotype with a few counts. The chain couples TRBV28 to TRBJ2-7; 7 bases line up with TRBD1. The CDR3 is 15 amino acids. Per the germline V gene, CDR1 is MDHEN and CDR2 is SYDVKM. The ends lost 6 bases at V and 2 bases at J; junction bases unmatched: 10. The DNA for the CDR3 is TGTGCCAGCAGATCTGCGGACAGGCGCCCCTACGAGCAGTACTTC. Translation gives CASRSADRRPYEQYF.

This clonotype occurred many times. CDR3: CASSEAGPRPQHF. DNA for the CDR3: TGTGCCAGCAGTGAAGCGGGCCCACGCCCCCAGCATTTT. V and J are TRBV6-1 and TRBJ1-5; no reliable D call. Germline lookup yields CDR1 MNHNS and CDR2 SASEGT. This CDR3 contains 13 residues. V lost 0 bases to trimming and J lost 10 bases, with 10 bases between them.

This clonotype was observed at least ten times. The chain employs TRBV6-2 or TRBV6-3 and TRBJ2-4; D uncertain. V was shortened by 5 bases and J by 0 bases, with 5 bases between the two germline ends. There are 13 residues in the CDR3. In germline, CDR1 is MNHEY, CDR2 SVGEGT. The CDR3 coding sequence is TGTGCCAGCAGTCCCGGAGCCAAAAACATTCAGTACTTC. Protein sequence: CASSPGAKNIQYF.

This clonotype showed up many times. The chain combines TRBV10-3 with TRBJ1-1, with 10 bases aligning to TRBD1. The CDR3 length is 15 residues. The germline CDR1 and CDR2 sequences are ENHRY and SYGVKD. V lost 6 bases and J lost 1; bases outside the gene matches: 5. CDR3 coding DNA: TGTGCCATCAGGGGGGACAGGGGTCCGAACACTGAAGCTTTCTTT. It codes for CAIRGDRGPNTEAFF.

This clonotype showed up just once. This rearrangement joins TRBV4-1 to TRBJ2-7; possibly TRBD1 for D (6 bases). Trimming removed 4 bases at V and 7 bases at J, with 17 bases between. This CDR3 has 14 residues. CDR1 is MGHRA, CDR2 YSYEKL, per germline. The CDR3 DNA reads as TGCGCCAGCAGCCCCAGGACCTGGGGGCTTGAGCAGTACTTC. It translates to CASSPRTWGLEQYF.

V is TRBV20-1 and J is TRBJ2-7; 7 bases agree with TRBD2. The CDR3 runs 15 residues. The V and J ends lost 4 bases and 1 base, in that order; junction bases with no gene match: 10. Germline V lookup: CDR1 DFQATT, CDR2 SNEGSKA (reference sequence). Here the CDR3 reads CSANRLSGKSYEQYF. Here the CDR3 DNA reads TGCAGTGCTAACCGATTGAGCGGGAAGTCCTACGAGCAGTACTTC.

Points on this clonotype: At one end, the junction sequence differs from germline, possibly due to a read error. This chain uses TRBV7-2 with TRBJ2-5; D perhaps matches TRBD1 (6 bases). The CDR3 is 16 amino acids. CDR1 and CDR2 from the germline V gene are SGHTA and FQGNSA. CDR3: CANSLVGSGGGETQYF. The CDR3 bases are TGTGCCAACAGCTTAGTTGGAAGTGGGGGCGGAGAGACCCAGTACTTC.

This clonotype was picked up many times. This sequence joins TRBV6-5 and TRBJ2-2, with D perhaps matching TRBD2 (6 bases). V was pared by 7 bases and J by 3 bases, with 18 bases between. The germline V gene has CDR1 MNHEY and CDR2 SVGAGI. This CDR3 contains 16 residues. In nucleotides, the CDR3 is TGTGCCAGCACCCCCTCTAGCGTTTTATACACCGGGGAGCTGTTTTTT. The encoded protein is CASTPSSVLYTGELFF.

This clonotype was seen repeatedly, ten times or more. Just one base apart from a much larger clone, this may be a read error. The V and J genes are TRBV6-1 and TRBJ2-2, with 11 bases aligning to TRBD2. The CDR3 has 15 amino acids. With V trimmed by 6 bases and J by 3 bases, 3 bases remained unmatched. The germline CDR1 and CDR2 sequences are MNHNS and SASEGT. The CDR3 DNA follows: TGTGCCAGCAGGGTACTAGCGGGAGACACCGGGGAGCTGTTTTTT. Encoded protein: CASRVLAGDTGELFF.